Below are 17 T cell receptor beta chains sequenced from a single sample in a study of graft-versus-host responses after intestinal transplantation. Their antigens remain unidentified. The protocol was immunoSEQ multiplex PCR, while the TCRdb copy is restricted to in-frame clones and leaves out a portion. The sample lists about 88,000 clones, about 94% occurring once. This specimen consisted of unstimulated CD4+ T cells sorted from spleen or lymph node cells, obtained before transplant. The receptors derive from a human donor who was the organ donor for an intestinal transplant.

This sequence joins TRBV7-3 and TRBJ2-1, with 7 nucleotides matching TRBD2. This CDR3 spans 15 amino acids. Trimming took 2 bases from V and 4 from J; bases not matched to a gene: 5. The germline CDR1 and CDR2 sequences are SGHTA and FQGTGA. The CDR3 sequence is CASSLDSGGYNEQFF. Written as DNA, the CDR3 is TGTGCCAGCAGCTTAGATTCGGGGGGTTACAATGAGCAGTTCTTC.

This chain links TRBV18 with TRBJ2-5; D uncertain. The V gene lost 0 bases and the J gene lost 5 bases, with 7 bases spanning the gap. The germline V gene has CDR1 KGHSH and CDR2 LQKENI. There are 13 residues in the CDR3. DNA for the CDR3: TGTGCCAGCTCACCACCATTTCAGGAGACCCAGTACTTC. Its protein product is CASSPPFQETQYF. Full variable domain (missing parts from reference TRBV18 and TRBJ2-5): NAGVMQNPRHLVRRRGQEARLRCSPMKGHSHVYWYRQLPEEGLKFMVYLQKENIIDESGMPKERFSAEFPKEGPSILRIQQVVRGDSAAYFCASSPPFQETQYFGPGTRLLVL.

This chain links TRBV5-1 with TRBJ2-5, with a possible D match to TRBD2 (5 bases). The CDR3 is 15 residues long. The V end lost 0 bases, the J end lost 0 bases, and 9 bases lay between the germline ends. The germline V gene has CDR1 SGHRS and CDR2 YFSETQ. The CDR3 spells CASSLVLAYQETQYF. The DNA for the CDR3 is TGCGCCAGCAGCTTGGTCCTAGCCTACCAAGAGACCCAGTACTTC.

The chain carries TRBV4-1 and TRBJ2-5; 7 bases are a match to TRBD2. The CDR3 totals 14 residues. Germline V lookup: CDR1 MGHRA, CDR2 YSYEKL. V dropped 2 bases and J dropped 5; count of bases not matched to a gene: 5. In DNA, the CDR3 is TGCGCCAGCAGCCAACCGACTAGCCGGGAGACCCAGTACTTC. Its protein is CASSQPTSRETQYF.

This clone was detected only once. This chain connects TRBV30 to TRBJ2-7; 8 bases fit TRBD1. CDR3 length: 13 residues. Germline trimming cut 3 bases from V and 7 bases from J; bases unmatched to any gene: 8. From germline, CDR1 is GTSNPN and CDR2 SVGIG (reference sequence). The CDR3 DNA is TGTGCCTGGAGCTCGTGGACAGGGAGAGAGCAGTACTTC. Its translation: CAWSSWTGREQYF. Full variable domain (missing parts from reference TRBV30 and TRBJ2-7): SQTIHQWPATLVQPVGSPLSLECTVEGTSNPNLYWYRQAAGRGLQLLFYSVGIGQISSEVPQNLSASRPQDRQFILSSKKLLLSDSGFYLCAWSSWTGREQYFGPGTRLTVT.

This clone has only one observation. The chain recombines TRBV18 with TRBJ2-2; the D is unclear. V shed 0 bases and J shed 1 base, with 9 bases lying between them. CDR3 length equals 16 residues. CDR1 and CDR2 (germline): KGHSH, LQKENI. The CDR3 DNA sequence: TGTGCCAGCTCACCACCAGGCCAGAGGAACACCGGGGAGCTGTTTTTT. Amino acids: CASSPPGQRNTGELFF.

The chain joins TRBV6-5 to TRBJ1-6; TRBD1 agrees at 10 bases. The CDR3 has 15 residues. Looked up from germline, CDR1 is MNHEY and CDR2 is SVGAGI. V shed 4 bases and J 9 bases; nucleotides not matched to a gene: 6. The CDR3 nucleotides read TGTGCCAGCAGTTGGAGCCGGACAGGGGGTTCACCCCTCCACTTT. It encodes CASSWSRTGGSPLHF.

The CDR3 spells CASSTQGSGANVLTF. The CDR3 nucleotides read TGTGCCAGCAGCACTCAGGGGTCCGGGGCCAACGTCCTGACTTTC. V gene TRBV28 combines with J gene TRBJ2-6; D is perhaps TRBD1 (6 bases). Trimming left V 6 bases short and J 4 bases short, with 13 bases between. The CDR3 has 15 amino acids. Germline CDR1 reads MDHEN; CDR2 reads SYDVKM.

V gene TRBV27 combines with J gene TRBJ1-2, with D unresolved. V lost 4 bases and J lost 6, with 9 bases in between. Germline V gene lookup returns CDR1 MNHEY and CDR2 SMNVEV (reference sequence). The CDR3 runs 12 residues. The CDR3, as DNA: TGTGCCAGCAGTTCCCCGACTAATGGCTACACCTTC. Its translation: CASSSPTNGYTF.

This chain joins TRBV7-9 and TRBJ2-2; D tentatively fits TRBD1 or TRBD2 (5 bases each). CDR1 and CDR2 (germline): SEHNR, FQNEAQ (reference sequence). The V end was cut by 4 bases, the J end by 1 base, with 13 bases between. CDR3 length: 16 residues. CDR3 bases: TGTGCCAGCAGCTCCTCAGGGACCCTGAACACCGGGGAGCTGTTTTTT. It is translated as CASSSSGTLNTGELFF.

The CDR3, as DNA: TGTGCCAGCACAAGAGCGGGGGGCACAGATACGCAGTATTTT. It encodes CASTRAGGTDTQYF. This chain links TRBV25-1 with TRBJ2-3; the match to TRBD2 covers 8 bases. Germline CDR1 is MGHDK and CDR2 is SYGVNS. V trimming: 7 bases; J trimming: 1 base; junction bases outside the gene matches: 4. The CDR3 is 14 amino acids.

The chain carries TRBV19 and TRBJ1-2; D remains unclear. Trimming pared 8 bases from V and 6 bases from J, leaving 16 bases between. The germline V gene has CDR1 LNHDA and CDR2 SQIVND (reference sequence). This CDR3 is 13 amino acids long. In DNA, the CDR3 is TGTGCCAGTGGGCCCGAGGTAGCGGATGGCTACACCTTC. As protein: CASGPEVADGYTF.

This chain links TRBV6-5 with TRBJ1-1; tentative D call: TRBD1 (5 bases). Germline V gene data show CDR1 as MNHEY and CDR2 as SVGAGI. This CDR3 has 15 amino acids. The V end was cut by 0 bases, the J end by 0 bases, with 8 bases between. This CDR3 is CASSYSKGLNTEAFF. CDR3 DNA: TGTGCCAGCAGTTACTCGAAGGGGCTGAACACTGAAGCTTTCTTT.

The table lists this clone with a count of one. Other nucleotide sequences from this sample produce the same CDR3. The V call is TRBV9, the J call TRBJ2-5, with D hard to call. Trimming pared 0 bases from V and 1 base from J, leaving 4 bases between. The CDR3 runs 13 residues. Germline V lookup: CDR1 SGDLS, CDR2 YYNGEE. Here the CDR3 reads CASSVGGQETQYF. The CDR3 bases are TGTGCCAGCAGCGTAGGGGGCCAAGAGACCCAGTACTTC.

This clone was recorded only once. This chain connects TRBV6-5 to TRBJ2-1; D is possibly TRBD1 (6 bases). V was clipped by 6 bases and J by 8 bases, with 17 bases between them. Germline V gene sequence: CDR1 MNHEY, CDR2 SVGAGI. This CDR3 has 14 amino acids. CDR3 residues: CASRPYPGVHEQFF. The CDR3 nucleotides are TGTGCCAGCAGACCATACCCAGGGGTCCATGAGCAGTTCTTC.

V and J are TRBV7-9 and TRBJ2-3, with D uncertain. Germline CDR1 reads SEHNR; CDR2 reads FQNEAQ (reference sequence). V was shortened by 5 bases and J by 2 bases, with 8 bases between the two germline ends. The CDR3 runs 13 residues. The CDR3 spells CASSRASTDTQYF. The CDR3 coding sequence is TGTGCCAGCAGCCGAGCGTCCACAGATACGCAGTATTTT.

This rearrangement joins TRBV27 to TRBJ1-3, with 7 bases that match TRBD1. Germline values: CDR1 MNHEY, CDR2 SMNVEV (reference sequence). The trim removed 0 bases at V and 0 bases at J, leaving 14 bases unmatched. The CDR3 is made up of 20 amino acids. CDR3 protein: CASSLSRRDSRGPSGNTIYF. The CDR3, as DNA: TGTGCCAGCAGTTTATCTAGGAGGGACAGTCGGGGTCCCTCTGGAAACACCATATATTTT.